The sequence of this TCR beta chain was determined in a study of cytomegalovirus exposure and HLA in healthy donors. General study results and limits: Presence/absence analyses supposed approximately even sequencing depth among donors. Indistinguishability led to the exclusion of some V segments, TRBV6-2 and TRBV6-3 included. It was around 160 TCR beta chains that were listed as cytomegalovirus-associated.

The CDR3 totals 16 residues. Germline V lookup: CDR1 MNHNS, CDR2 SASEGT. Trimming left V 1 base short and J 0 bases short, with 12 bases between. The PCR contained 60 Vbeta and 13 Jbeta primers. Produced via immunoSEQ multiplex PCR; TCRdb's table is partial and in-frame only. Of tens of thousands of clones listed, just over 75% are singletons. As concerns this clone: Its antigen remains unknown.

Sequencing was performed on PBMCs. The clonotype comes from a man aged 25-45 years in good health and CMV-seronegative. The genes are TRBV6-1 and TRBJ1-2; no clear D. The CDR3 protein is CASSEVLGGPNYGYTF. DNA for the CDR3: TGTGCCAGCAGTGAAGTTTTGGGAGGGCCTAACTATGGCTACACCTTC.